Listed below are T cell receptor beta chains from one sample, sequenced in a study of shared clonotypes between healthy human individuals. Sequencing was performed with immunoSEQ multiplex PCR; in TCRdb, only in-frame clones are kept and a portion is missing. The top ten hold about 0.11% of the sample, which has hundreds of thousands of clones, approximately 95% seen once. Sequenced material: naive CD8+ T cells sorted from blood. The receptors were sampled from a woman in her 30s in good health. The CDR3 runs from the conserved cysteine through the conserved F or W.

j_call: TRBJ2-7
v_call: TRBV11-2
cdr3_aa: CASSLVSSEQYF

j_call: TRBJ2-2
v_call: TRBV27
cdr3_aa: CASIASAYTGELFF

j_call: TRBJ1-1
v_call: TRBV15
cdr3_aa: CATAAGTGGFEAFF

j_call: TRBJ2-7
v_call: TRBV5-1
cdr3_aa: CASSPAWEPSYEQYF

j_call: TRBJ2-7
v_call: TRBV29-1
cdr3_aa: CSVEDGGSYEQYF

j_call: TRBJ2-4
v_call: TRBV27
cdr3_aa: CASSNGYIQYF

j_call: TRBJ2-3
v_call: TRBV4-2
cdr3_aa: CASSQDVLAGDDTQYF

j_call: TRBJ2-1
v_call: TRBV19
cdr3_aa: CASSIGTSGLYNEQFF

j_call: TRBJ1-2
v_call: TRBV27
cdr3_aa: CASSRAGEDYGYTF

j_call: TRBJ2-7
v_call: TRBV30
cdr3_aa: CAWSVDSHYEQYF

j_call: TRBJ1-2
v_call: TRBV28
cdr3_aa: CASSLENAYYYGYTF

j_call: TRBJ2-7
v_call: TRBV19
cdr3_aa: CASSIAGKYEQYF

j_call: TRBJ1-1
v_call: TRBV19
cdr3_aa: CASSILFQGGTNTEAFF

j_call: TRBJ2-7
v_call: TRBV13
cdr3_aa: CASSLAGYEQYF

j_call: TRBJ2-3
v_call: TRBV9
cdr3_aa: CASSVDGAGVDTQYF

j_call: TRBJ1-5
v_call: TRBV5-6
cdr3_aa: CASSLGSSINQPQHF

j_call: TRBJ2-2
v_call: TRBV6-1
cdr3_aa: CASSDSGSWTGELFF

j_call: TRBJ2-7
v_call: TRBV7-9
cdr3_aa: CASSPSAGTMYEQYF

j_call: TRBJ1-6
v_call: TRBV28
cdr3_aa: CASSGDRNNSPLHF

j_call: TRBJ1-1
v_call: TRBV27
cdr3_aa: CASSSEYEAFF

j_call: NA
v_call: TRBV11-2
cdr3_aa: CASSLSGSSEQYF

j_call: TRBJ2-7
v_call: TRBV10-3
cdr3_aa: CAISDAYEQYF

j_call: TRBJ2-7
v_call: TRBV14
cdr3_aa: CASSSLAASSYEQYF

j_call: TRBJ2-3
v_call: TRBV11-2
cdr3_aa: CASSVGETSLSDTQYF

j_call: TRBJ2-1
v_call: TRBV29-1
cdr3_aa: CSVAGASGAYNEQFF

j_call: TRBJ2-2
v_call: TRBV27
cdr3_aa: CASSSWTGELFF

j_call: TRBJ1-1
v_call: TRBV28
cdr3_aa: CASSLAGVGEAFF

j_call: TRBJ2-3
v_call: TRBV27
cdr3_aa: CASSNLGSVGLANIDTQYF

j_call: TRBJ2-2
v_call: TRBV6-4
cdr3_aa: CASSDKDRGSGELFF

j_call: TRBJ2-7
v_call: TRBV27
cdr3_aa: CASSPGLTYEQYF

j_call: TRBJ2-1
v_call: TRBV27
cdr3_aa: CASSLYGSADEQFF

j_call: TRBJ2-3
v_call: TRBV4-1
cdr3_aa: CASSQEARRPTDTQYF

j_call: TRBJ2-5
v_call: TRBV4-1
cdr3_aa: CASSQVVGKETQYF

j_call: TRBJ1-1
v_call: TRBV7-9
cdr3_aa: CASSSPDGTSGTEAFF

j_call: TRBJ2-7
v_call: TRBV27
cdr3_aa: CASSPGTGGQYEQYF

j_call: TRBJ2-5
v_call: TRBV6-5
cdr3_aa: CASSYYADQETQYF

j_call: TRBJ2-7
v_call: TRBV5-4
cdr3_aa: CASSDGPFEQYF

j_call: TRBJ2-7
v_call: TRBV2
cdr3_aa: CASSEEWGSTPSYEQYF

j_call: TRBJ2-7
v_call: TRBV7-2
cdr3_aa: CASSQSSGSYEQYF

j_call: TRBJ1-1
v_call: TRBV6-1
cdr3_aa: CASRKTGTEAFF

j_call: TRBJ2-1
v_call: TRBV29-1
cdr3_aa: CSVLGQGVNNEQFF

j_call: TRBJ2-7
v_call: TRBV28
cdr3_aa: CASDHPPSAGMSYEQYF

j_call: TRBJ2-5
v_call: TRBV13
cdr3_aa: CASSLLAEGTQYF

j_call: TRBJ1-2
v_call: TRBV21-1
cdr3_aa: CASSIGQGELKDGYTF

j_call: TRBJ1-5
v_call: TRBV28
cdr3_aa: CASSGTGSYSNQPQHF

j_call: TRBJ1-1
v_call: TRBV10-2
cdr3_aa: CASSETGLDTEAFF

j_call: TRBJ2-6
v_call: TRBV4-2
cdr3_aa: CASSQEGPNSGANVLTF

j_call: TRBJ2-1
v_call: TRBV19
cdr3_aa: CASSIVEGLAFNEQFF

j_call: TRBJ2-2
v_call: TRBV10-2
cdr3_aa: CASRTSGPTGELFF

j_call: TRBJ2-7
v_call: TRBV4-2
cdr3_aa: CASSQDTGSYEQYF

j_call: TRBJ1-5
v_call: TRBV7-9
cdr3_aa: CASSLAQGAEQPQHF

j_call: TRBJ2-7
v_call: TRBV18
cdr3_aa: CASSPNGREQYF

j_call: TRBJ1-3
v_call: TRBV4-2
cdr3_aa: CASSQDPGLPGNTIYF

j_call: TRBJ2-2
v_call: TRBV7-8
cdr3_aa: CASTRVLAGKTSNTGELFF

j_call: TRBJ2-1
v_call: TRBV19
cdr3_aa: CASSSKIAAYSYNEQFF

j_call: TRBJ2-1
v_call: TRBV28
cdr3_aa: CASSPGLAGVLGEQFF

j_call: TRBJ1-6
v_call: TRBV2
cdr3_aa: CASGGVDRVDSPLHF

j_call: TRBJ2-3
v_call: TRBV28
cdr3_aa: CASRLLTGERGTDTQYF